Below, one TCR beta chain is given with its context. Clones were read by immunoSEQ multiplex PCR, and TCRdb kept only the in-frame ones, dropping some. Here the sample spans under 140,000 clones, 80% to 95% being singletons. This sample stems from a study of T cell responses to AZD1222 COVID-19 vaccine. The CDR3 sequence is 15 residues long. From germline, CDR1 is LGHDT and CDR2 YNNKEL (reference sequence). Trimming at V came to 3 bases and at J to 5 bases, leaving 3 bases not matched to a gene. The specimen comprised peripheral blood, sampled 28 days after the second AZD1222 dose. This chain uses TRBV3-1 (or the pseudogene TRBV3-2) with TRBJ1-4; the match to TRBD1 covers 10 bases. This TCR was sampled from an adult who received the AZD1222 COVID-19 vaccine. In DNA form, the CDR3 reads TGTGCCAGCAGCCACCTGGACAGGGGGAATGAAAAACTGTTTTTT. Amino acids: CASSHLDRGNEKLFF.